This T cell receptor (beta chain) originates from a study of human T cells and chemical hapten exposure. Attachment of unique molecular identifiers to individual cDNA molecules was performed in the library. TCRdb reprocessed the RACE reads with MiXCR, giving one entry per CDR3 protein. The table includes 100,000 to 150,000 distinct CDR3 sequences, about 10% detected once. This clonotype was recorded a few times. Antigen specificity is unknown. Time point: patch test 3, about 24 weeks after DPC sensitization. The treatment denotes: therapeutic diphenylcyclopropenone sensitization with weekly scalp DPC. Alopecia patients between 18 and 70 years old and suitable for DPC were used as donors. General study results and limits: Relative to controls, expanded TCRs formed significantly more large CDR3 similarity clusters. DPC sensitization produced no change in TCRs with frequency above 1 in 1000.

V gave up 3 bases and J gave up 0 bases, with 11 bases separating them. Germline lookup yields CDR1 MDHEN and CDR2 SYDVKM. The CDR3 contains 15 residues. The sequence came from a woman between 45 and 65 years old with alopecia areata. Some clones in this sample may be carry-over from other donors' samples. The source was whole blood, collected in connection with sensitization to the hapten diphenylcyclopropenone (DPC). This chain links TRBV28 with TRBJ1-1, with D perhaps TRBD1 (5 bases). CDR3 sequence: CASSFQGSLNTEAFF. CDR3 DNA: TGTGCCAGCAGTTTCCAGGGCAGCTTGAACACTGAAGCTTTCTTT.